The 21 T cell receptor beta chains below come from one sample, sequenced in a study of blood T cell repertoires in COVID-19. This table comes from immunoSEQ multiplex PCR, and its TCRdb copy is limited to in-frame clones, with some not included. The sample has around 300,000 clones, about 86% seen once. The sequenced material came from peripheral blood. The receptors come from a woman younger than 45 who had recovered from COVID-19.

This chain joins TRBV19 and TRBJ1-2, with unresolved D. Germline V gene sequence: CDR1 LNHDA, CDR2 SQIVND (reference sequence). Trimming pared 5 bases from V and 4 bases from J, leaving 17 bases between. The CDR3 has 15 amino acids. The CDR3 protein is CASSGGGDDAYGYTF. The CDR3 DNA follows: TGTGCCAGTAGTGGTGGCGGGGATGACGCCTATGGCTACACCTTC.

The CDR3 DNA follows: TGTGCCAGCAGCTTTACCGGGACAGAACAAGCTGAAGCTTTCTTT. Encoded protein: CASSFTGTEQAEAFF. The chain links TRBV11-2 to TRBJ1-1; 7 bases agree with TRBD1. Per germline, CDR1 SGHAT and CDR2 FQNNGV. Trimming took 3 bases from V and 6 from J; bases not matched to a gene: 10. CDR3 size: 15 residues.

This clone appeared a few times. CDR3 loop: CAWSVWVRLAVTDTQYF. DNA of the CDR3: TGTGCCTGGAGTGTATGGGTTCGGCTAGCAGTCACAGATACGCAGTATTTT. The V and J genes are TRBV30 and TRBJ2-3; D is possibly TRBD2 (5 bases). V was cut by 0 bases and J by 2 bases, with 18 bases left in between. The CDR3 is 17 amino acids. The germline V gene encodes CDR1 GTSNPN and CDR2 SVGIG (reference sequence).

The rearrangement joins TRBV10-3 to TRBJ1-5, with D perhaps TRBD1 (6 bases). Germline values: CDR1 ENHRY, CDR2 SYGVKD. The CDR3 spans 15 residues. V lost 1 base and J lost 2, with 9 bases in between. CDR3 in DNA: TGTGCCATCAGTGAGTTTTCAGGGGGCAATCAGCCCCAGCATTTT. It yields the protein CAISEFSGGNQPQHF.

This sequence joins TRBV6-5 and TRBJ1-1; 7 bases fit TRBD1. J was trimmed by 2 bases and V by 6 bases; bases with no gene match: 9. There are 15 residues in the CDR3. Looked up from germline, CDR1 is MNHEY and CDR2 is SVGAGI. The CDR3 region is CASRNRGQPNTEAFF. The CDR3 nucleotides are TGTGCCAGCAGAAACAGGGGCCAACCTAACACTGAAGCTTTCTTT.

The chain recombines TRBV7-9 with TRBJ1-2; no reliable D call. Trimming took off 1 base at V and 0 bases at J, with 12 bases between the two ends. Germline CDR1 reads SEHNR; CDR2 reads FQNEAQ (reference sequence). This CDR3 has 16 amino acids. The CDR3 DNA sequence: TGTGCCAGCAGCTTAGTATCCTGGGAGGCTAACTATGGCTACACCTTC. Translated: CASSLVSWEANYGYTF.

This chain connects TRBV19 to TRBJ2-4; the D is unclear. The germline V and J ends were trimmed by 0 bases and 0 bases, with 15 bases remaining between them. The CDR3 has 18 residues. Germline CDR1 and CDR2: LNHDA and SQIVND (reference sequence). CDR3 DNA sequence: TGTGCCAGTAGTATAGATCGAGGCAGCCACCGAGCCAAAAACATTCAGTACTTC. It yields the protein CASSIDRGSHRAKNIQYF.

The J gene is TRBJ1-2, the V gene TRBV27; D not certain. The V gene lost 9 bases and the J gene lost 4 bases, with 15 bases spanning the gap. Germline values: CDR1 MNHEY, CDR2 SMNVEV (reference sequence). The CDR3 spans 13 residues. The CDR3 loop reads CASRARAGYGYTF. The CDR3 coding sequence is TGTGCCAGTAGGGCCCGAGCGGGCTATGGCTACACCTTC.

This clone was counted between two and nine times. The chain joins TRBV18 to TRBJ2-7, with a possible D match to TRBD1 (6 bases). This CDR3 spans 13 amino acids. In germline, CDR1 is KGHSH, CDR2 LQKENI. V gave up 2 bases and J gave up 6 bases, with 11 bases separating them. The CDR3 sequence is CASSPWQDSEQYF. As DNA, the CDR3 is TGTGCCAGCTCACCATGGCAGGACAGCGAGCAGTACTTC.

This clone was observed a single time. The chain links TRBV15 to TRBJ2-5, with D possibly TRBD2 on 5 matching bases. Trimming shortened V by 0 bases and J by 6 bases, and 17 bases separated the two germline ends. The CDR3 is 16 amino acids. Germline-derived CDR1 and CDR2 are LNHNV and YYDKDF (reference sequence). The CDR3 loop is CATSRDWRGLEKTQYF. In nucleotides, the CDR3 is TGTGCCACCAGCAGAGACTGGCGAGGGTTGGAGAAGACCCAGTACTTC.

The DNA of the CDR3 is TGCGCCAGCAGTTCTACCGGGACAGGGTATCCCCACGAGCAGTACTTC. This translates into CASSSTGTGYPHEQYF. The rearrangement joins TRBV5-1 to TRBJ2-7; 9 bases line up with TRBD1. The CDR3 is 16 residues long. Per the germline V gene, CDR1 is SGHRS and CDR2 is YFSETQ. Trimming cost V 5 bases and J 5 bases; bases outside gene matches: 14. Full variable domain (outside the CDR3, taken from reference TRBV5-1 and TRBJ2-7): KAGVTQTPRYLIKTRGQQVTLSCSPISGHRSVSWYQQTPGQGLQFLFEYFSETQRNKGNFPGRFSGRQFSNSRSEMNVSTLELGDSALYLCASSSTGTGYPHEQYFGPGTRLTVT.

The chain carries TRBV18 and TRBJ2-7, with 8 bases aligning to TRBD1. Per germline, CDR1 KGHSH and CDR2 LQKENI. The CDR3 contains 15 residues. With V trimmed by 4 bases and J by 3 bases, 8 bases remained unmatched. The CDR3 protein is CASSLTGETIYEQYF. As DNA, the CDR3 is TGTGCCAGCTCACTGACAGGGGAGACCATCTACGAGCAGTACTTC.

In its sample, this clone was seen once. The chain carries TRBV12-3 or TRBV12-4 and TRBJ1-4; 8 positions match TRBD1. The CDR3 sequence is 12 residues long. With 6 bases clipped from V and 11 bases from J, the junction kept 5 bases outside the gene matches. The DNA for the CDR3 is TGTGCCAGCAGCCAAAACAGGGGGAAACTGTTTTTT. Translating it yields CASSQNRGKLFF.

This clone was detected only a few times. The gene calls are TRBV6-4 and TRBJ1-2, with D possibly being TRBD1 (6 bases). Germline V gene sequence: CDR1 MRHNA, CDR2 SNTAGT. V was clipped by 0 bases and J by 8 bases, with 16 bases between them. The CDR3 consists of 15 residues. CDR3 nucleotides: TGTGCCAGCAGTGACTCGGCCCCCCCAGGGGAGGGCTACACCTTC. This encodes CASSDSAPPGEGYTF.

The chain has TRBV4-1 and TRBJ2-1; 9 bases align to TRBD2. Trimming cost V 1 base and J 4 bases; bases outside gene matches: 5. CDR3 size: 16 residues. The germline V gene has CDR1 MGHRA and CDR2 YSYEKL. Here the CDR3 reads CASSQGLSGGYNEQFF. As DNA, the CDR3 is TGCGCCAGCAGCCAAGGGTTGAGCGGGGGGTACAATGAGCAGTTCTTC.

This chain connects TRBV7-3 to TRBJ2-2, with D maybe TRBD1 (6 bases). This CDR3 region has 15 residues. Trimming removed 1 base at V and 1 base at J, with 7 bases between. Germline values: CDR1 SGHTA, CDR2 FQGTGA. CDR3 loop: CASSLSRGNTGELFF. CDR3 DNA sequence: TGTGCCAGCAGCTTAAGCAGGGGGAACACCGGGGAGCTGTTTTTT.

The chain recombines TRBV6-5 with TRBJ1-6, with 8 bases fitting TRBD1. The CDR3 runs 13 residues. The junction had 6 bases not matched to a gene; V was cut back by 11 bases and J by 6 bases. Germline V gives CDR1 MNHEY, CDR2 SVGAGI. CDR3 amino acids: CAVGDRRNSPLHF. In nucleotides, the CDR3 is TGTGCCGTGGGGGACAGGCGTAATTCACCCCTCCACTTT.

The rearrangement joins TRBV18 to TRBJ1-5, with 11 bases identical to TRBD1. The trim removed 0 bases at V and 4 bases at J, leaving 5 bases unmatched. Germline V lookup: CDR1 KGHSH, CDR2 LQKENI. The CDR3 has 17 residues. The CDR3 nucleotides are TGTGCCAGCTCACCACCAGCAGGACAGGGGGCGAATCAGCCCCAGCATTTT. Translation gives CASSPPAGQGANQPQHF. Drawing the rest from reference TRBV18 and TRBJ1-5, the complete variable domain is NAGVMQNPRHLVRRRGQEARLRCSPMKGHSHVYWYRQLPEEGLKFMVYLQKENIIDESGMPKERFSAEFPKEGPSILRIQQVVRGDSAAYFCASSPPAGQGANQPQHFGDGTRLSIL.

The gene calls are TRBV6-5 and TRBJ2-1; 9 nucleotides agree with TRBD1. Losses at the gene ends were 6 bases for V and 7 bases for J; bases not matched to a gene: 10. CDR1 is MNHEY, CDR2 SVGAGI, per germline. CDR3 length equals 15 residues. In DNA, the CDR3 is TGTGCCAGCAGATCCGGGACAGGGATGAAGAATGAGCAGTTCTTC. It is translated as CASRSGTGMKNEQFF.

The rearrangement uses TRBV4-2 and TRBJ1-2; D gene ambiguous. V lost 0 bases and J 5 bases, leaving 10 bases between the germline ends. Germline loops: CDR1 LGHNA, CDR2 YNFKEQ. This CDR3 region has 14 residues. This chain's CDR3 is CASSQEGTEYGYTF. The CDR3 DNA sequence: TGTGCCAGCAGCCAAGAAGGCACAGAGTATGGCTACACCTTC.

The chain uses TRBV5-1 and TRBJ2-2; D is undetermined. There are 13 residues in the CDR3. Deletions cut 0 bases from V and 2 bases from J, with 2 bases between. Germline loops: CDR1 SGHRS, CDR2 YFSETQ. The CDR3 sequence: CASSLANTGELFF. The CDR3 DNA reads TGCGCCAGCAGCTTGGCAAACACCGGGGAGCTGTTTTTT.